This T cell receptor (beta chain) was sequenced for a study of siplizumab effects on memory and regulatory T cells. General study results and limits: Naive or memory phenotype was unassignable for roughly 80-96% of proliferating CD4+ or CD8+ clones. Whether proliferating Tregs in siplizumab cultures suppress was not functionally confirmed.

Each sample had 9 x 10^4 or so TCR templates assayed. Here immunoSEQ multiplex PCR was the method, and the copy in TCRdb shows in-frame clones only, minus some. The sample contains 94,000 or so clones, 96% of which appear only once. As regards this clone: Its antigen is still unknown.

The CDR3 extends over 15 amino acids. Trimming cost V 0 bases and J 5 bases, with 14 bases left between them. The germline V gene has CDR1 SGHNT and CDR2 YYREEE (reference sequence). The rearrangement links TRBV5-4 to TRBJ2-5; TRBD1 might be the D (5 bases). The sample taken for sequencing was naive CD4+ T cells sorted from blood. The TCR originated in a human donor in good health. CDR3 sequence (DNA): TGTGCCAGCAGCTTGGAGGGGTCCCCCGTGGAGACCCAGTACTTC. It codes for CASSLEGSPVETQYF.